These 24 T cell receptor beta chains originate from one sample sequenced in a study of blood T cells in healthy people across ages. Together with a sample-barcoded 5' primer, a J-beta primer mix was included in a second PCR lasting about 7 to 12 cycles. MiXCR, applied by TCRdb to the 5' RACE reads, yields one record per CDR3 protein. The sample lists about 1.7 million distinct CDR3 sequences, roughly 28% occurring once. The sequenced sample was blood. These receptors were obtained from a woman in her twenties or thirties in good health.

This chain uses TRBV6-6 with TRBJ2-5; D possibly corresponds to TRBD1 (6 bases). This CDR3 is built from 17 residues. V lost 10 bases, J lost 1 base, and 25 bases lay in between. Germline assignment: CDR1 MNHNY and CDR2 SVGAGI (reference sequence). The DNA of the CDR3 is TGTGCCACTCCAACTAGGGGACAAGACGGTGTCCAAGAGACCCAGTACTTC. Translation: CATPTRGQDGVQETQYF.

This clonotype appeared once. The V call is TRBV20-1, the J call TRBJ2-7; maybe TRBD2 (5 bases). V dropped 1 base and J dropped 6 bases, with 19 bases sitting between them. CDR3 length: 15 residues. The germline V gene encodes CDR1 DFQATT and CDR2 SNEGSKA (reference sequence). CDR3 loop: CSARGGSSAGPEQYF. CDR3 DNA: TGCAGTGCTAGAGGAGGGAGTAGCGCCGGACCCGAGCAGTACTTC.

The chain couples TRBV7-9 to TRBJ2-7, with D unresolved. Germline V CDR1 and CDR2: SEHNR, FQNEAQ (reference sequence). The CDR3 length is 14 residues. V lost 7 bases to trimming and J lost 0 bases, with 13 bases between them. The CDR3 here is CASTGAADSYEQYF. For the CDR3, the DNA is TGTGCCAGCACCGGCGCGGCAGACTCCTACGAGCAGTACTTC.

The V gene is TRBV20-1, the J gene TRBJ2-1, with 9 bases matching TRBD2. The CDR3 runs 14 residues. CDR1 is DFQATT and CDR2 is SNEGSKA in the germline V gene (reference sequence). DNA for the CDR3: TGCAGCGCCCCCGGACTAGCGTTGAATAGTGAGCAGTTCTTC. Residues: CSAPGLALNSEQFF.

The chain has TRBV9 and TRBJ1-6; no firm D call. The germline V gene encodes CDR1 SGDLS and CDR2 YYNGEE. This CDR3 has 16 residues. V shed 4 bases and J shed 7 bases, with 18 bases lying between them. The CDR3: CASSPEGYRPNSPLHF. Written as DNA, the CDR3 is TGTGCCAGCAGCCCCGAGGGATACAGACCGAATTCACCCCTCCACTTT.

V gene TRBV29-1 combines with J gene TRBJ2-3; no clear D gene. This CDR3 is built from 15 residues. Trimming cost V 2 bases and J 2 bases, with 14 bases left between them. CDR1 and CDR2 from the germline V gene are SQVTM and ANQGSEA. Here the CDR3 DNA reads TGCAGCGTTGAATCGGCGAGTATGCTCACAGATACGCAGTATTTT. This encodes CSVESASMLTDTQYF.

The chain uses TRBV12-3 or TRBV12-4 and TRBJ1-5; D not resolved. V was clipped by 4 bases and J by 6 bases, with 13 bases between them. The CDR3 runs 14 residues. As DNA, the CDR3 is TGTGCCAGCAGTTCGGTCCTAGCAGGTCAGCCCCAGCATTTT. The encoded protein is CASSSVLAGQPQHF.

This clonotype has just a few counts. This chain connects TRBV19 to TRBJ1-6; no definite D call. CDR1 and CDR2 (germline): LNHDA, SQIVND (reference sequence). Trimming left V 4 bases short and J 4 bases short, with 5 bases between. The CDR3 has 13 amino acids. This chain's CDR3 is CASSTEYNSPLHF. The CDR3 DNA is TGTGCCAGTAGTACAGAGTATAATTCACCCCTCCACTTT.

The CDR3 loop is CASYRAAEGETQYF. In nucleotides, the CDR3 is TGTGCCAGCTATCGGGCGGCGGAAGGGGAGACCCAGTACTTC. This sequence joins TRBV18 and TRBJ2-5; unclear D gene. CDR1 and CDR2 from the germline V gene are KGHSH and LQKENI. V lost 7 bases and J lost 5, with 17 bases in between. The CDR3 runs 14 residues. Based on the CDR3 plus reference TRBV18 and TRBJ2-5, the full variable domain is NAGVMQNPRHLVRRRGQEARLRCSPMKGHSHVYWYRQLPEEGLKFMVYLQKENIIDESGMPKERFSAEFPKEGPSILRIQQVVRGDSAAYFCASYRAAEGETQYFGPGTRLLVL.

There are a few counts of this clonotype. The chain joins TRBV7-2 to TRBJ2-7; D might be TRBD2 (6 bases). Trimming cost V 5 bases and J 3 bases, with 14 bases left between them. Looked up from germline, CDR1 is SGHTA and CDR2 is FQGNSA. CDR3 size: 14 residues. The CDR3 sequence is CASSPWTTLYEQYF. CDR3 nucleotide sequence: TGTGCCAGCAGCCCATGGACTACCCTCTACGAGCAGTACTTC.

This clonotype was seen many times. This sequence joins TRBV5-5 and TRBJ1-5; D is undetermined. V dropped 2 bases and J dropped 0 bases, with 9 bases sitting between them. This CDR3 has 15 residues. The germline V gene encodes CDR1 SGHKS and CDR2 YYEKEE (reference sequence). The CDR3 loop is CASSLTLGSNQPQHF. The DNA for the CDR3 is TGTGCCAGCAGCTTAACCCTAGGTAGCAATCAGCCCCAGCATTTT.

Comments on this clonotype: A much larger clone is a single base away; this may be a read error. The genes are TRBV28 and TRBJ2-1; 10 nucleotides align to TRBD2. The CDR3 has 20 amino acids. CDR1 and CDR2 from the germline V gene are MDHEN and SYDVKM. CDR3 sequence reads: CASSLDPPSGSLGSHNEQFF. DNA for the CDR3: TGTGCCAGCAGTTTAGATCCGCCTAGCGGGAGTCTTGGCTCCCACAATGAGCAGTTCTTC.

The CDR3: CASSLGASGRPLYEQYF. Here the CDR3 DNA reads TGTGCCAGCAGTTTAGGTGCCTCGGGCAGACCACTATACGAGCAGTACTTC. The chain is built from TRBV28 and TRBJ2-7; D remains ambiguous. CDR1 is MDHEN, CDR2 SYDVKM, per germline. The CDR3 consists of 17 residues. The V gene lost 2 bases and the J gene lost 4 bases, with 21 bases spanning the gap.

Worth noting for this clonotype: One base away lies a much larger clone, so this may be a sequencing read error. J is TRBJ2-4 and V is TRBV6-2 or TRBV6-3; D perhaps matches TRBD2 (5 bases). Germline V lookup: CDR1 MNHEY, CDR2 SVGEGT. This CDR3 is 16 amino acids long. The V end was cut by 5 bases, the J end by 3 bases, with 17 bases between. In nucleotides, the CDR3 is TGTGCCAGCAGTAGTCCGTGGCAGGAGGTCAAAAACATTCAGTACTTC. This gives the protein CASSSPWQEVKNIQYF.

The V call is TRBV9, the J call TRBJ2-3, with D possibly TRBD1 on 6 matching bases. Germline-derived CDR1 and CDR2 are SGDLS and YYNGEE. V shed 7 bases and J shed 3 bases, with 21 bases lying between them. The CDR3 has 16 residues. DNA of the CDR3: TGTGCCAGCTCGCCCCCAACAGGGTTGAGTACAGATACGCAGTATTTT. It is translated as CASSPPTGLSTDTQYF.

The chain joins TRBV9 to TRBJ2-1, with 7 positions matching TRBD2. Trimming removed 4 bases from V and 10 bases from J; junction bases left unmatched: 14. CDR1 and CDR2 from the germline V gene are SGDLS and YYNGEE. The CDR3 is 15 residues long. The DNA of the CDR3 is TGTGCCAGCAGCCTCGGGACTACTCCCCAGGGAGAGCAGTTCTTC. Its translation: CASSLGTTPQGEQFF. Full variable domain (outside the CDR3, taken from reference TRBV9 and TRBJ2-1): DSGVTQTPKHLITATGQRVTLRCSPRSGDLSVYWYQQSLDQGLQFLIQYYNGEERAKGNILERFSAQQFPDLHSELNLSSLELGDSALYFCASSLGTTPQGEQFFGPGTRLTVL.

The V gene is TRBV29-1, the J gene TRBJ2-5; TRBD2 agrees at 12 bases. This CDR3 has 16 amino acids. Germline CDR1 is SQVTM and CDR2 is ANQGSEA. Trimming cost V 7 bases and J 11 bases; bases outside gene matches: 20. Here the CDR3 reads CSGASGRERPSNEQYF. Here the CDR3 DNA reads TGCAGCGGGGCTAGCGGGAGGGAAAGACCTAGCAATGAGCAGTACTTC.

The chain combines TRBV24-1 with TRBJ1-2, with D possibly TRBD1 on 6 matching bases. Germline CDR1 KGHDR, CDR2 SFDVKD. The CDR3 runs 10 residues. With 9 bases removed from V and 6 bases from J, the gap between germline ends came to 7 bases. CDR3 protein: CATGTNGYTF. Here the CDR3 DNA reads TGTGCCACCGGGACAAATGGCTACACCTTC.

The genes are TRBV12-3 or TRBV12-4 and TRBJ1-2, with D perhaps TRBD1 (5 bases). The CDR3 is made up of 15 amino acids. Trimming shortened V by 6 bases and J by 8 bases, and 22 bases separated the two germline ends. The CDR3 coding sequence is TGTGCCAGCAGCTCCTCCGGGGGGAGACAGTGGGGCTACACCTTC. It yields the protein CASSSSGGRQWGYTF.

CDR3 amino acids: CATAFGVNTEAFF. The CDR3, as DNA: TGTGCCACCGCTTTCGGGGTGAACACTGAAGCTTTCTTT. The rearrangement uses TRBV2 and TRBJ1-1; D is unresolved. The CDR3 extends over 13 amino acids. V lost 10 bases and J lost 0, with 12 bases in between. Germline V CDR1 and CDR2: SNHLY, FYNNEI.

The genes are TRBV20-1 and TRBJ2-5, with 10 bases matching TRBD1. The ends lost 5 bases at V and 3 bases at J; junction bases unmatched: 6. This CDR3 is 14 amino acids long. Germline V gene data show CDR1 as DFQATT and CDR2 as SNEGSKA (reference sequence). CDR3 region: CSAYRQGAKETQYF. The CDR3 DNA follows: TGCAGTGCTTACCGACAGGGGGCCAAAGAGACCCAGTACTTC.

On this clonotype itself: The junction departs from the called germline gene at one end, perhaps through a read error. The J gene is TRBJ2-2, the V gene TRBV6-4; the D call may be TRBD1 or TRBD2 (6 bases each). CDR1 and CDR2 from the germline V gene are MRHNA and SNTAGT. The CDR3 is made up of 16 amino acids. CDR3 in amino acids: CASSEQGGTSTEELFF. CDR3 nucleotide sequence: TGTGCCAGCAGCGAACAGGGCGGGACCTCCACCGAGGAGCTGTTTTTT.

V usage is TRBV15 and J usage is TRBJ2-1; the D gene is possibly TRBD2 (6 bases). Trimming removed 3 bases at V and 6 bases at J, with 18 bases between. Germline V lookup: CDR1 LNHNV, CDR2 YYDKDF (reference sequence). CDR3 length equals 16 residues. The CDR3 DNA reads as TGTGCCACCAGCAGGTTGGGACTTTGTGAGCTCAATGAGCAGTTCTTC. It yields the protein CATSRLGLCELNEQFF.

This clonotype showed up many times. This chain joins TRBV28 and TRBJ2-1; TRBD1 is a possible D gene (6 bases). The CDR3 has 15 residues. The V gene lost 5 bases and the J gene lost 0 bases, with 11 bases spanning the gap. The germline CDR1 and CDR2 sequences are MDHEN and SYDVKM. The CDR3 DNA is TGTGCCAGCAGTCCGGACAGCCTCTCCTACAATGAGCAGTTCTTC. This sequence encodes CASSPDSLSYNEQFF.